Following are 10 T cell receptor beta chains from one sample sequenced in a study of lung T cells in sarcoidosis with Löfgren's syndrome. In TCRdb, the reads were re-called with MiXCR into one record per CDR3 protein. The sample lists approximately 3,200 distinct CDR3 sequences, around a sixth occurring once. The sample was CD4+ T cells from bronchoalveolar lavage. The origin of the receptors is a human donor with sarcoidosis (Löfgren's syndrome or another form), or a control subject (not recorded which).

By its share, this clonotype is medium-sized (0.01 to 0.1%). This rearrangement joins TRBV27 to TRBJ1-4; 10 positions agree with TRBD1. Germline CDR1 reads MNHEY; CDR2 reads SMNVEV (reference sequence). This CDR3 has 15 amino acids. V trimming: 4 bases; J trimming: 6 bases; junction bases outside the gene matches: 5. The CDR3 spells CASSSRTGGDEKLFF. CDR3 nucleotides: TGTGCCAGCAGTTCTCGGACAGGGGGGGATGAAAAACTGTTTTTT.

The CDR3, as DNA: TGTGCCAGCAGCCCGGCCGGGCACGATAATGAAAAACTGTTTTTT. It specifies CASSPAGHDNEKLFF. J is TRBJ1-4 and V is TRBV7-2; D not resolved. V was trimmed by 5 bases and J by 4 bases, leaving 14 bases between them. There are 15 residues in the CDR3. The germline gives CDR1 SGHTA, CDR2 FQGNSA.

By share, this clonotype ranks as medium-sized. The chain's CDR3 is CASSQDGAYNEQFF. DNA for the CDR3: TGTGCCAGCAGCCAAGATGGGGCTTACAATGAGCAGTTCTTC. The gene calls are TRBV4-2 and TRBJ2-1; the D gene is possibly TRBD1 (5 bases). V was clipped by 0 bases and J by 4 bases, with 7 bases between them. This CDR3 spans 14 amino acids. Germline V gene data show CDR1 as LGHNA and CDR2 as YNFKEQ.

With respect to this clonotype: This may come from a read error, since a much larger clone is one base off. The V and J genes are TRBV6-6 and TRBJ1-5; 11 nucleotides line up with TRBD1. The assigned J gene may be wrong: the sequence end matches TRBJ2-3 better. Germline V gene sequence: CDR1 MNHNY, CDR2 SVGAGI (reference sequence). This CDR3 has 15 residues. The CDR3 DNA reads TGTGCCAGCAGCCCCGGGACAGGGGGTAATCAGCCCCAGTATTTT. Its translation: CASSPGTGGNQPQYF.

By sample fraction, this clonotype is medium-sized. The chain carries TRBV7-3 and TRBJ2-1; 11 positions match TRBD2. J lost 4 bases, V lost 2 bases, and 4 bases had no gene match. Germline V gene lookup returns CDR1 SGHTA and CDR2 FQGTGA. The CDR3 sequence is 16 residues long. CDR3 amino acids: CASSLARTSGYNEQFF. The CDR3 DNA follows: TGTGCCAGCAGCTTAGCTCGGACTAGCGGGTACAATGAGCAGTTCTTC.

By frequency in the sample, this clonotype is medium-sized. The gene calls are TRBV27 and TRBJ2-1; 13 bases fit TRBD2. The CDR3 runs to 15 residues. CDR1 and CDR2 from the germline V gene are MNHEY and SMNVEV (reference sequence). Trimming at V came to 5 bases and at J to 5 bases, leaving 3 bases not matched to a gene. This CDR3 reads CASSPGLAGHNEQFF. In nucleotides, the CDR3 is TGTGCCAGCAGTCCGGGACTAGCGGGACACAATGAGCAGTTCTTC.

Relative to its sample, this clonotype is medium-sized. The gene calls are TRBV7-2 and TRBJ1-5, with D perhaps TRBD1 (5 bases). Germline-derived CDR1 and CDR2 are SGHTA and FQGNSA. V lost 1 base and J lost 7, with 8 bases in between. This CDR3 spans 13 amino acids. The CDR3 coding sequence is TGTGCCAGCAGCTTAGATAGGGGACAGCCCCAGCATTTT. Its protein is CASSLDRGQPQHF.

This clonotype was counted only a few times. The chain has TRBV5-6 and TRBJ1-1, with a weak D call TRBD1 (5 bases). The V end lost 4 bases, the J end lost 6 bases, and 13 bases lay between the germline ends. CDR1 SGHDT and CDR2 YYEEEE come from the germline V gene. The CDR3 is made up of 13 amino acids. The CDR3 sequence: CASSRSGTPEAFF. The CDR3 DNA follows: TGTGCCAGCAGCCGTTCCGGGACCCCTGAAGCTTTCTTT.

This clonotype showed up just once. A much bigger clone sits one base away, suggesting this may be a read error. CDR3 nucleotide sequence: TGTGTCAGCAGCTTTGACAGGGGGCGCGGGGAGCTGTTTTTT. Its protein product is CVSSFDRGRGELFF. The chain employs TRBV7-2 and TRBJ2-2; 10 positions agree with TRBD1. The CDR3 contains 14 residues. Germline CDR1 is SGHTA and CDR2 is FQGNSA.

As for this clonotype: The CDR3 end shows no conserved phenylalanine or tryptophan, and so a read error is likely. The rearrangement uses TRBV7-2 and TRBJ1-1, with 7 bases aligning to TRBD1. This CDR3 has 14 amino acids. The germline gives CDR1 SGHTA, CDR2 FQGNSA. The CDR3 nucleotides read TGCGCCAGCAGCAACGGCAGGGGGTCCACTGAAGCTTTCCTT. This encodes CASSNGRGSTEAFL.